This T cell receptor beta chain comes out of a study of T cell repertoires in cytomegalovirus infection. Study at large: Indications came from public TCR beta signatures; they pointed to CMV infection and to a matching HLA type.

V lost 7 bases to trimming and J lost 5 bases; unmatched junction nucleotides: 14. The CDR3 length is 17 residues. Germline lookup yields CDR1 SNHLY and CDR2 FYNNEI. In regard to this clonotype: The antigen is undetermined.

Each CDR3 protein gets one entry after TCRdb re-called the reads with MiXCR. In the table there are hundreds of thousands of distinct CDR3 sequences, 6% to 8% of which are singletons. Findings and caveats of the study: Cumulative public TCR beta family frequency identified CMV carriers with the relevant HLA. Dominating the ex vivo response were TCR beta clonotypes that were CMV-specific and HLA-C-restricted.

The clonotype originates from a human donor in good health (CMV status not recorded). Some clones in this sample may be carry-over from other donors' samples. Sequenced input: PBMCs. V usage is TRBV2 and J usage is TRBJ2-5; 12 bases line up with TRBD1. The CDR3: CASTGGTGGPIPETQYF. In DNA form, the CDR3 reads TGTGCCAGCACCGGCGGGACAGGGGGCCCGATCCCCGAGACCCAGTACTTC.